A selection of T cell receptor beta chains follows, all from one sample in a study of cytomegalovirus exposure and HLA in healthy donors. Sequenced by immunoSEQ multiplex PCR; TCRdb stores in-frame clones only, minus some. The sample table includes some 150,000 clones. The sequencing input was PBMCs. The source is a woman between 18 and 29 years old in good health and CMV-seropositive. Each CDR3 is given with its conserved first and last residue. The order of the fields is D gene, V gene, J gene, CDR3 protein, CDR3 DNA. The D gene is left open where the match is weak.

TRBD1	TRBV19	TRBJ1-1	CASSIDSQGFTEAFF	TGTGCCAGTAGTATCGACTCACAGGGGTTCACTGAAGCTTTCTTT
TRBD2	TRBV5-8	TRBJ2-5	CASRAGLAAQETQYF	TGTGCCAGCAGAGCGGGACTAGCAGCCCAAGAGACCCAGTACTTC
TRBD2	TRBV5-1	TRBJ2-1	CASRPGGSSSYNEQFF	TGCGCCAGCAGGCCGGGGGGGAGTAGCTCCTACAATGAGCAGTTCTTC
TRBD1	TRBV19	TRBJ1-5	CASSTIPGGSQPQHF	TGTGCCAGTAGTACGATTCCAGGGGGGAGTCAGCCCCAGCATTTT
TRBD2	TRBV27	TRBJ2-1	CASRRLAGGPYNEQFF	TGTGCCAGCAGGCGACTAGCGGGAGGTCCCTACAATGAGCAGTTCTTC
TRBD2	TRBV6-5	TRBJ2-1	CASSQSSGRTNEQFF	TGTGCCAGCAGTCAGAGTAGCGGGAGAACGAATGAGCAGTTCTTC
NA	TRBV30	TRBJ1-4	CAWSADRRGEKLFF	TGTGCCTGGAGCGCCGACAGGAGAGGTGAAAAACTGTTTTTT
TRBD2	TRBV29-1	TRBJ2-1	CSVEDEASSGRDYNEQFF	TGCAGCGTTGAAGATGAGGCGTCTAGCGGGAGGGATTACAATGAGCAGTTCTTC
TRBD1	TRBV5-1	TRBJ1-4	CASSLAGTGDEKLFF	TGCGCCAGCAGCTTGGCCGGGACAGGGGATGAAAAACTGTTTTTT
NA	TRBV9	TRBJ1-2	CASSVEVGPMNYGYTF	TGTGCCAGCAGCGTAGAGGTGGGGCCGATGAACTATGGCTACACCTTC
NA	TRBV7-9	TRBJ2-6	CASSSWSGDSGANVLTF	TGTGCCAGCAGTTCCTGGTCAGGGGACTCTGGGGCCAACGTCCTGACTTTC
NA	TRBV18	TRBJ2-7	CASSPPSSGSSEQYF	TGTGCCAGCTCACCCCCCAGTTCAGGTTCCTCCGAGCAGTACTTC
NA	TRBV7-3	TRBJ1-1	CASNYQFGDTEAFF	TGTGCCAGCAACTACCAATTCGGCGACACTGAAGCTTTCTTT
NA	TRBV7-2	TRBJ1-3	CASSPGGHSGNTIYF	TGTGCCAGCAGCCCCGGGGGGCACTCTGGAAACACCATATATTTT
TRBD2	TRBV15	TRBJ2-5	CATSRGLAGTVETQYF	TGTGCCACCAGCAGAGGACTAGCGGGGACGGTGGAGACCCAGTACTTC
NA	TRBV30	TRBJ1-4	CAWSRQGEKLFF	TGTGCCTGGAGTCGGCAGGGAGAAAAACTGTTTTTT
NA	TRBV19	TRBJ1-1	CASSISAGGNTEAFF	TGTGCCAGTAGTATATCGGCCGGGGGGAACACTGAAGCTTTCTTT
NA	TRBV18	TRBJ2-7	CASSPRPDYEQYF	TGTGCCAGCTCACCACGGCCCGACTACGAGCAGTACTTC
NA	TRBV6-4	TRBJ2-2	CASSPQGLPTGELFF	TGTGCCAGCAGTCCCCAGGGGCTTCCCACCGGGGAGCTGTTTTTT
NA	TRBV2	TRBJ1-1	CASSVYGGPGTEAFF	TGTGCCAGCAGTGTCTACGGGGGGCCGGGCACTGAAGCTTTCTTT
NA	TRBV5-6	TRBJ1-2	CASSRMARVENGYTF	TGTGCCAGCAGCAGAATGGCCAGAGTGGAGAATGGCTACACCTTC
NA	TRBV6-1	TRBJ1-3	CASSDPIGRHSARGNTIYF	TGTGCCAGCAGTGATCCCATCGGGAGGCACTCGGCTAGGGGAAACACCATATATTTT
TRBD1	TRBV19	TRBJ2-7	CATKRGQGGYEQYF	TGTGCCACCAAACGGGGACAGGGAGGCTACGAGCAGTACTTC
TRBD1	TRBV4-1	TRBJ1-1	CASSQAYRGRTEAFF	TGCGCCAGCAGCCAAGCTTACAGGGGTCGGACTGAAGCTTTCTTT
NA	TRBV6-5	TRBJ2-7	CASSYSYSEGYEQYF	TGTGCCAGCAGTTACTCCTATTCGGAGGGCTACGAGCAGTACTTC
TRBD2	TRBV4-2	TRBJ2-4	CASSQELAGPAKNIQYF	TGTGCCAGCAGCCAAGAACTAGCGGGACCAGCCAAAAACATTCAGTACTTC
NA	TRBV6-1	TRBJ1-3	CASSGQWAGNTIYF	TGTGCCAGCAGCGGACAATGGGCCGGAAACACCATATATTTT
NA	TRBV4-1	TRBJ2-3	CASSQHRFGTDTQYF	TGCGCCAGCAGCCAACACAGGTTTGGCACAGATACGCAGTATTTT
TRBD1	TRBV7-2	TRBJ1-2	CASSPDREGGYTF	TGTGCCAGCAGCCCAGACAGGGAAGGAGGCTACACCTTC
TRBD1	TRBV5-6	TRBJ2-7	CASSQRQGTYEQYF	TGTGCCAGCAGCCAAAGACAGGGGACCTACGAGCAGTACTTC
TRBD1	TRBV6-1	TRBJ1-1	CASGARTGTTEAFF	TGTGCCAGCGGCGCAAGGACAGGGACCACTGAAGCTTTCTTT
TRBD2	TRBV5-1	TRBJ2-1	CASSLRVGTSPYNEQFF	TGCGCCAGCAGCTTGAGGGTTGGGACTAGCCCCTACAATGAGCAGTTCTTC
NA	TRBV18	TRBJ2-3	CASSRTTGSSTDTQYF	TGTGCCAGCTCACGAACGACAGGTTCTAGCACAGATACGCAGTATTTT
NA	TRBV7-2	TRBJ1-2	CASSLIADNYGYTF	TGTGCCAGCAGCTTAATTGCAGATAACTATGGCTACACCTTC
NA	TRBV30	TRBJ1-5	CAWSYRGGSNQPQHF	TGTGCCTGGAGTTATCGGGGAGGGAGTAATCAGCCCCAGCATTTT
NA	TRBV7-2	TRBJ2-7	CASSLPSPYEQYF	TGTGCCAGCAGCCTCCCTAGCCCCTACGAGCAGTACTTC
TRBD1	TRBV6-6	TRBJ1-5	CASSYRTGSGQPQHF	TGTGCCAGCAGTTACCGGACAGGGAGCGGTCAGCCCCAGCATTTT
NA	TRBV11-3	TRBJ2-7	CASSLDPAGTHF	TGTGCCAGCAGCTTAGATCCAGCAGGTACCCACTTC
NA	TRBV2	TRBJ2-7	CASSEGQPGGGSSEQYF	TGTGCCAGCAGTGAAGGGCAGCCGGGGGGCGGATCCTCGGAGCAGTACTTC
NA	TRBV10-2	TRBJ1-2	CASSGEGYTF	TGCGCCAGCAGTGGGGAGGGCTACACCTTC
NA	TRBV5-4	TRBJ1-1	CASTKERWGSNTEAFF	TGTGCCAGCACCAAAGAGAGGTGGGGCTCGAACACTGAAGCTTTCTTT